This entry lists 22 T cell receptor beta chains sequenced from one sample in a study of post-analysis software for immune sequencing data. Study observations and caveats: Four or five TRBV segments were significantly more frequent in patients than in controls. TRBV5-6, TRBV5-1 and TRBV20-1 were among these segments.

TCR beta libraries were prepared from cDNA with unique molecular identifiers. TCRdb ran MiXCR on the PCR reads and lists one entry per CDR3 protein. The data contain roughly 800,000 distinct CDR3 sequences, approximately 50% of them singletons. Their antigens are not known. The sample was blood. The origin of the receptors is a girl aged 10 to 17 with multiple sclerosis.

The chain uses TRBV20-1 and TRBJ2-1; D ambiguous. Per the germline V gene, CDR1 is DFQATT and CDR2 is SNEGSKA (reference sequence). The CDR3 consists of 8 residues. The V end was cut by 0 bases, the J end by 15 bases, with 3 bases between. In DNA, the CDR3 is TGCAGTGCTAGAGAGGGGTTCTTC. As protein: CSAREGFF.

The chain is built from TRBV5-1 and TRBJ2-3; possible D gene TRBD2, 6 bases. V was shortened by 4 bases and J by 0 bases, with 15 bases between the two germline ends. CDR1 is SGHRS, CDR2 YFSETQ, per germline. This CDR3 comprises 16 residues. CDR3 nucleotides: TGCGCCAGCAGCGTGGACGGCGGGGAGAGCACAGATACGCAGTATTTT. This encodes CASSVDGGESTDTQYF.

V is TRBV12-3 or TRBV12-4 and J is TRBJ1-2, with 8 positions matching TRBD1. The V and J ends lost 1 base and 9 bases, in that order; junction bases with no gene match: 7. CDR3 length equals 14 residues. The CDR3 spells CASSLVRDRPSYTF. For the CDR3, the DNA is TGTGCCAGCAGTTTAGTCAGGGACAGGCCCAGCTACACCTTC.

The gene calls are TRBV5-1 and TRBJ2-1; 10 nucleotides agree with TRBD2. CDR1 is SGHRS, CDR2 YFSETQ, per germline. The CDR3 spans 15 residues. V gave up 4 bases and J gave up 4 bases; unmatched junction bases: 5. This CDR3 is CASSAVTSGYNEQFF. CDR3 DNA sequence: TGCGCCAGCAGCGCCGTGACTAGCGGGTACAATGAGCAGTTCTTC.

This clonotype was seen a handful of times. CDR3 DNA sequence: TGCAGCGTGGGACAGTTTGCAACTAATGAAAAACTGTTTTTT. Amino acid sequence: CSVGQFATNEKLFF. The chain uses TRBV29-1 and TRBJ1-4; 7 nucleotides match TRBD1. There are 14 residues in the CDR3. V was pared by 6 bases and J by 0 bases, with 4 bases of the junction left unmatched. In germline, CDR1 is SQVTM, CDR2 ANQGSEA.

CDR3 amino acids: CASSLGQGAQHF. In nucleotides, the CDR3 is TGTGCCAGCAGTTTAGGACAGGGTGCCCAGCATTTT. The chain is built from TRBV6-6 and TRBJ1-5; 8 bases match TRBD1. The CDR3 has 12 residues. Trimming cost V 4 bases and J 11 bases; bases outside gene matches: 4. Germline V CDR1 and CDR2: MNHNY, SVGAGI (reference sequence).

The chain's CDR3 is CASSLRQARGDTEAFF. The CDR3 DNA reads TGTGCCAGCAGCTTAAGACAGGCCAGGGGGGACACTGAAGCTTTCTTT. The V gene is TRBV7-3, the J gene TRBJ1-1, with TRBD1 matching 7 bases. Germline lookup yields CDR1 SGHTA and CDR2 FQGTGA. The CDR3 covers 16 residues. With V trimmed by 1 base and J by 3 bases, 8 bases remained unmatched.

The chain recombines TRBV11-2 with TRBJ2-7; 8 bases are shared with TRBD1. The CDR3 spans 15 residues. CDR1 and CDR2 (germline): SGHAT, FQNNGV. The V and J ends lost 1 base and 0 bases, in that order; junction bases with no gene match: 2. This CDR3 is CASSLGQGNSYEQYF. CDR3 nucleotides: TGTGCCAGCAGCTTAGGACAGGGGAACTCCTACGAGCAGTACTTC.

This chain joins TRBV4-1 and TRBJ2-7; tentatively, D is TRBD1 (6 bases). Germline values: CDR1 MGHRA, CDR2 YSYEKL. V lost 0 bases and J lost 2, with 17 bases in between. The CDR3 loop spans 17 amino acids. CDR3 in amino acids: CASSQERATQGTYEQYF. For the CDR3, the DNA is TGCGCCAGCAGCCAAGAAAGAGCAACACAGGGTACCTACGAGCAGTACTTC.

The CDR3 spells CASSSMAGVGELFF. CDR3 sequence (DNA): TGTGCCAGCAGTTCCATGGCAGGGGTCGGGGAGCTGTTTTTT. The chain is built from TRBV6-5 and TRBJ2-2, with a possible D match to TRBD1 (6 bases). Germline CDR1 is MNHEY and CDR2 is SVGAGI. The V and J ends lost 4 bases and 7 bases respectively, with 13 bases between them. The CDR3 totals 14 residues.

The chain uses TRBV5-5 and TRBJ1-1; D is possibly TRBD1 (6 bases). Between the trimmed V and J ends, which lost 5 bases and 1 base, there was a span of 27 bases. The CDR3 has 19 amino acids. Germline CDR1 is SGHKS and CDR2 is YYEKEE (reference sequence). The CDR3, as DNA: TGTGCCAGCAGACCCCCCCTCGACTGGCTCAGGGGTCGGAACACTGAAGCTTTCTTT. Protein sequence: CASRPPLDWLRGRNTEAFF.

J is TRBJ2-5 and V is TRBV20-1; D possibly corresponds to TRBD1 (5 bases). V was pared by 0 bases and J by 9 bases, with 14 bases between. CDR1 and CDR2 (germline): DFQATT, SNEGSKA (reference sequence). The CDR3 has 13 residues. In DNA form, the CDR3 reads TGCAGTGCTAGAGATAGGGGCGGTCGGGCCCAGTACTTC. This encodes CSARDRGGRAQYF.

Concerning this clonotype itself: An end of the junction differs from the germline gene, which may be a read error. The rearrangement links TRBV10-3 to TRBJ2-7; D is uncertain. The end of the DNA is better explained by TRBJ2-5, so the J call may be wrong. Germline values: CDR1 ENHRY, CDR2 SYGVKD. The CDR3 consists of 16 residues. CDR3 bases: TGTGCCACCAGTGAGTCAAAGCCCTTGGATGTGGAGACCCAGTACTTC. Translated, it gives CATSESKPLDVETQYF.

V usage is TRBV29-1 and J usage is TRBJ2-5, with unresolved D. The germline V and J ends were trimmed by 6 bases and 5 bases, with 13 bases remaining between them. The CDR3 totals 12 residues. Germline CDR1 SQVTM, CDR2 ANQGSEA. The CDR3 DNA reads as TGCAGCGTCAAAACGATCGTTGAGACCCAGTACTTC. Translated, it gives CSVKTIVETQYF.

The chain couples TRBV20-1 to TRBJ2-1, with 14 bases matching TRBD2. CDR1 and CDR2 (germline): DFQATT, SNEGSKA (reference sequence). CDR3 length: 16 residues. With V trimmed by 6 bases and J by 4 bases, 8 bases remained unmatched. The CDR3 here is CSARGTSGSGYNEQFF. In DNA, the CDR3 is TGCAGTGCCCGTGGGACTAGCGGGAGCGGGTACAATGAGCAGTTCTTC.

The chain links TRBV5-1 to TRBJ2-5; D ambiguous. The CDR3 runs 15 residues. The germline CDR1 and CDR2 sequences are SGHRS and YFSETQ. With 0 bases removed from V and 1 base from J, the gap between germline ends came to 10 bases. CDR3 DNA sequence: TGCGCCAGCAGCTTGGTTGGCAGTCCCCAAGAGACCCAGTACTTC. Translation: CASSLVGSPQETQYF.

The chain is built from TRBV20-1 and TRBJ2-7; no definite D call. The CDR3 is made up of 13 amino acids. Germline values: CDR1 DFQATT, CDR2 SNEGSKA (reference sequence). V was clipped by 8 bases and J by 1 base, with 15 bases between them. CDR3 protein: CSTSDRMSYEQYF. The CDR3 DNA sequence: TGCAGTACCTCAGACCGCATGTCCTACGAGCAGTACTTC.

This clonotype was seen a handful of times. The chain employs TRBV7-3 and TRBJ2-7; D unresolved. This CDR3 is built from 14 residues. V lost 2 bases and J lost 3, with 11 bases in between. CDR1 and CDR2 from the germline V gene are SGHTA and FQGTGA. Written as DNA, the CDR3 is TGTGCCAGCAGCTTAGGGATGATGGGCTACGAGCAGTACTTC. Translating it yields CASSLGMMGYEQYF.

V is TRBV14 and J is TRBJ1-2; D remains ambiguous. CDR3 length: 13 amino acids. V lost 0 bases and J lost 8, with 10 bases in between. The V gene's germline CDR1 is SGHDN and CDR2 FVKESK. The CDR3 DNA reads as TGTGCCAGCAGCCAAGAGTTGGGAGGCGGCTACACCTTC. Its translation is CASSQELGGGYTF.

V gene TRBV20-1 combines with J gene TRBJ2-1; 10 bases agree with TRBD2. Trimming took 1 base from V and 5 from J; bases not matched to a gene: 8. The CDR3 covers 16 residues. Germline loops: CDR1 DFQATT, CDR2 SNEGSKA (reference sequence). This CDR3 reads CSARASSGSFNNEQFF. CDR3 DNA: TGCAGTGCTAGAGCCTCTAGCGGGAGTTTCAACAATGAGCAGTTCTTC.

This clonotype was found a few times. Sequence at one end of the junction differs from germline and may be a read error. This chain joins TRBV5-1 and TRBJ2-1, with D hard to call. CDR3 length equals 12 residues. Germline-derived CDR1 and CDR2 are SGHRS and YFSETQ. The CDR3, as DNA: TGTGCCAGCAGTTTTTCAGGTGATGAGCAGTTCTTC. This translates into CASSFSGDEQFF.

The genes are TRBV25-1 and TRBJ1-1, with 8 bases lining up with TRBD1. J gave up 1 base and V 3 bases, and 4 bases lay outside the gene matches. CDR1 and CDR2 (germline): MGHDK, SYGVNS. The CDR3 contains 15 residues. The CDR3 DNA is TGTGCCAGCAGTGATCGGACAGGGAAGAACACTGAAGCTTTCTTT. Its protein is CASSDRTGKNTEAFF.